The present entry profiles one TCR beta chain with its context. Its antigen is not identified. The source of the sample is a study of cytomegalovirus exposure and HLA in healthy donors. Background on the study: HLA-typed donors were the source of approximately 80 million unique TCRs held in an early data release. In terms of ancestry, the Caucasian-associated cluster contained roughly 81% of the roughly 400 genotyped donors.

V lost 6 bases, J lost 2 bases, and 8 bases lay in between. Per the germline V gene, CDR1 is MNHNS and CDR2 is SASEGT. This CDR3 has 12 residues. Study findings and constraints: CMV serostatus stood as the only immune exposure information on hand.

The PCR had 60 Vbeta and 13 Jbeta primers. Authors' methods: Later reanalysis found 70 million to 95 million unique TCR beta chains, roughly 10 million of them shared. Assay: immunoSEQ multiplex PCR; the TCRdb copy retains only in-frame clones and omits some. V and J calls and clone size are those listed in that table; D and trimming were worked out from the DNA. The table shows 110,000 or so clones, with roughly 13% occurring only once. This chain uses TRBV6-1 with TRBJ2-7; D is possibly TRBD1 (5 bases). The receptor comes from a middle-aged man in good health and CMV-seropositive. The sample consisted of PBMCs. CDR3 in amino acids: CASRDTTYEQYF. The CDR3 DNA sequence: TGTGCCAGCAGGGACACAACCTACGAGCAGTACTTC.